A selection of T cell receptor beta chains follows, all from one sample in a study of OX40 agonist ivuxolimab in advanced cancers. Sequenced by immunoSEQ multiplex PCR; TCRdb stores in-frame clones only, minus some. The sample has approximately 70,000 clones, 80% to 95% seen once; the top ten hold around 0.4%. Sample: CD4+ or CD8+ T cells sorted from blood, taken in a trial of the OX40 agonist ivuxolimab. These receptors originate from an adult with an advanced solid tumor such as melanoma, head and neck, liver or kidney cancer. Each CDR3 is given with its conserved first and last residue. A D gene is named only where the DNA matches it firmly. Size is stated for part of the rows, as once, few or many counts, or as a class when the clone is expanded.

V gene,clone size,CDR3 length,J gene,D gene,CDR3 protein,CDR3 DNA
TRBV7-2,-,14,TRBJ2-3,TRBD1,CASSSDRAPDTQYF,TGTGCCAGCAGCTCAGACAGGGCCCCGGATACGCAGTATTTT
TRBV7-9,-,16,TRBJ2-1,TRBD2,CASSQPGLAGLNEQFF,TGTGCCAGCAGTCAACCGGGACTAGCGGGACTCAATGAGCAGTTCTTC
TRBV7-2,once,15,TRBJ2-3,-,CASSWRVGGTDTQYF,TGTGCCAGCAGTTGGAGAGTGGGGGGCACAGATACGCAGTATTTT
TRBV11-2,-,15,TRBJ2-6,-,CASSLDNSGANVLTF,TGTGCCAGCAGCTTAGATAACTCTGGGGCCAACGTCCTGACTTTC
TRBV28,-,19,TRBJ1-5,-,CASSLQGAVSGGSNQPQHF,TGTGCCAGCAGTTTACAAGGGGCAGTTAGCGGGGGAAGCAATCAGCCCCAGCATTTT
TRBV5-6,-,15,TRBJ1-3,-,CASSLWETAGNTIYF,TGTGCCAGCAGCTTGTGGGAAACTGCTGGAAACACCATATATTTT
TRBV19,-,14,TRBJ1-2,-,CASSIVTGLYGYTF,TGTGCCAGTAGTATAGTTACAGGGCTCTATGGCTACACCTTC
TRBV19,-,15,TRBJ1-1,-,CASMRRGPRDTEAFF,TGTGCCAGTATGCGCCGCGGCCCGCGGGACACTGAAGCTTTCTTT
TRBV30,few,12,TRBJ1-1,-,CAGTVLNTEAFF,TGTGCCGGTACAGTGTTGAACACTGAAGCTTTCTTT
TRBV19,-,15,TRBJ2-1,-,CASHSYSSSYNEQFF,TGTGCCAGTCATTCCTATAGTTCGTCCTACAATGAGCAGTTCTTC
TRBV7-8,-,17,TRBJ1-1,-,CASSLVGSGRLNTEAFF,TGTGCCAGCAGCCTTGTAGGTTCGGGACGGCTGAACACTGAAGCTTTCTTT
TRBV5-6,-,15,TRBJ2-7,-,CASSQVLGQSYEQYF,TGTGCCAGCAGTCAGGTGTTAGGACAGAGCTACGAGCAGTACTTC
TRBV30,-,13,TRBJ2-5,TRBD1,CAWGTGGAETQYF,TGTGCCTGGGGGACAGGGGGCGCCGAGACCCAGTACTTC
TRBV11-2,once,16,TRBJ2-1,TRBD2,CASSLGSREVGNEQFF,TGTGCCAGCAGCTTAGGTTCGCGGGAGGTAGGAAATGAGCAGTTCTTC
TRBV21-1,-,17,TRBJ2-5,-,CASSKTRTFPPRETQYF,TGTGCCAGCAGCAAAACTAGAACATTCCCCCCACGGGAGACCCAGTACTTC
TRBV5-4,-,15,TRBJ1-1,-,CASSLAGRENTEAFF,TGTGCCAGCAGCTTGGCTGGCAGGGAGAACACTGAAGCTTTCTTT